Below, 23 T cell receptor beta chains from the same sample are listed, as sequenced in a study of STAT5B mutations in CD4+ large granular lymphocyte leukemia. The method was immunoSEQ multiplex PCR; TCRdb's version includes in-frame clones alone and lacks a portion of them. The sample carries 35,000 to 40,000 clones, approximately 85% recorded once. The sequencing input was CD4+ T cells from blood buffy coats. Receptor source: a human donor in good health.

The chain uses TRBV30 and TRBJ2-7, with D possibly matching TRBD2 (6 bases). Deletions cut 6 bases from V and 2 bases from J, with 17 bases between. This CDR3 is built from 14 residues. The germline gives CDR1 GTSNPN, CDR2 SVGIG (reference sequence). The DNA for the CDR3 is TGTGCCTGTCGGAGGGGCGAGCAGACCTACGAGCAGTACTTC. Protein: CACRRGEQTYEQYF.

This chain uses TRBV19 with TRBJ2-1, with 7 positions matching TRBD1. The CDR3 extends over 17 amino acids. Looked up from germline, CDR1 is LNHDA and CDR2 is SQIVND (reference sequence). J was trimmed by 5 bases and V by 2 bases; bases with no gene match: 12. CDR3 in amino acids: CASSITLKRGRDNEQFF. CDR3 in DNA: TGTGCCAGTAGTATAACTCTTAAGAGGGGGCGAGACAATGAGCAGTTCTTC.

The sample holds a few counts of this clone. The chain has TRBV28 and TRBJ1-2; D perhaps matches TRBD1 (6 bases). This CDR3 region has 15 residues. The V end lost 2 bases, the J end lost 6 bases, and 16 bases lay between the germline ends. CDR1 is MDHEN, CDR2 SYDVKM, per germline. The CDR3 reads CASSLPHQGRNGYTF. Here the CDR3 DNA reads TGTGCCAGCAGTTTACCCCACCAGGGGCGCAATGGCTACACCTTC.

As DNA, the CDR3 is TGTGCCAGCAGTGAGTCTGCTCCTAGCACAGATACGCAGTATTTT. Translated, it gives CASSESAPSTDTQYF. The V call is TRBV25-1, the J call TRBJ2-3; no definite D call. The CDR3 extends over 15 amino acids. V dropped 3 bases and J dropped 0 bases, with 10 bases sitting between them. Germline V gives CDR1 MGHDK, CDR2 SYGVNS.

DNA for the CDR3: TGTGCCAGCAGCCAGGGGCTAGCTCCGGAGACCCAGTACTTC. Protein sequence: CASSQGLAPETQYF. The V call is TRBV7-2, the J call TRBJ2-5, with a possible D match to TRBD1 (6 bases). The CDR3 is made up of 14 amino acids. The germline CDR1 and CDR2 sequences are SGHTA and FQGNSA. V was shortened by 5 bases and J by 5 bases, with 15 bases between the two germline ends. The full variable domain, with the rest looked up from reference TRBV7-2 and TRBJ2-5, is GAGVSQSPSNKVTEKGKDVELRCDPISGHTALYWYRQSLGQGLEFLIYFQGNSAPDKSGLPSDRFSAERTGGSVSTLTIQRTQQEDSAVYLCASSQGLAPETQYFGPGTRLLVL.

The chain joins TRBV30 to TRBJ1-3, with D possibly TRBD1 on 5 matching bases. The CDR3 is 17 amino acids. Germline V gene sequence: CDR1 GTSNPN, CDR2 SVGIG (reference sequence). V lost 0 bases, J lost 1 base, and 16 bases lay in between. The CDR3 here is CAWSVRSRGHSGNTIYF. The CDR3 bases are TGTGCCTGGAGTGTACGAAGCAGAGGACATTCTGGAAACACCATATATTTT. The full variable domain, in which reference TRBV30 and TRBJ1-3 provide the parts outside the CDR3, is SQTIHQWPATLVQPVGSPLSLECTVEGTSNPNLYWYRQAAGRGLQLLFYSVGIGQISSEVPQNLSASRPQDRQFILSSKKLLLSDSGFYLCAWSVRSRGHSGNTIYFGEGSWLTVV.

This chain links TRBV5-4 with TRBJ2-1; the match to TRBD2 covers 7 bases. CDR1 and CDR2 (germline): SGHNT, YYREEE (reference sequence). This CDR3 has 16 amino acids. V lost 1 base to trimming and J lost 1 base; unmatched junction nucleotides: 5. This CDR3 is CASSLNMGGSYNEQFF. In DNA, the CDR3 is TGTGCCAGCAGCTTGAATATGGGAGGGTCCTACAATGAGCAGTTCTTC.

This clone was recorded once. The genes are TRBV5-1 and TRBJ1-2; D ambiguous. V shed 4 bases and J shed 6 bases, with 16 bases lying between them. This CDR3 comprises 14 residues. Germline V gene lookup returns CDR1 SGHRS and CDR2 YFSETQ. The CDR3 DNA sequence: TGCGCCAGCAGCGCCGGACCGGAATCGGATGGCTACACCTTC. It is translated as CASSAGPESDGYTF.

This chain links TRBV7-3 with TRBJ2-2, with TRBD2 matching over 8 bases. CDR3 length: 17 amino acids. The V gene end was trimmed by 1 base and the J gene end by 2 bases; junction bases not matched to a gene: 6. Germline V CDR1 and CDR2: SGHTA, FQGTGA. CDR3 region: CASSLNPSGGNTGELFF. Written as DNA, the CDR3 is TGTGCCAGCAGCTTAAATCCCAGCGGGGGTAACACCGGGGAGCTGTTTTTT.

In DNA, the CDR3 is TGTGCCAGCAGCTTAGATAGTTCAGGGTCGGGCTATGGCTACACCTTC. It encodes CASSLDSSGSGYGYTF. V usage is TRBV11-2 and J usage is TRBJ1-2; tentative D call: TRBD1 (5 bases). V gave up 0 bases and J gave up 4 bases, with 15 bases separating them. The CDR3 consists of 16 residues. Germline assignment: CDR1 SGHAT and CDR2 FQNNGV.

The CDR3 DNA reads as TGTGCCAGCAGCTCCGGCCCTTCAAGCGACTATGGCTACACCTTC. This sequence encodes CASSSGPSSDYGYTF. The genes are TRBV7-8 and TRBJ1-2; no reliable D call. The V end was cut by 4 bases, the J end by 3 bases, with 15 bases between. Looked up from germline, CDR1 is SGHVS and CDR2 is FQNEAQ. This CDR3 region has 15 residues.

The CDR3 region is CASSQPWGQGCNEQFF. In nucleotides, the CDR3 is TGCGCCAGCAGCCAACCCTGGGGGCAGGGATGCAATGAGCAGTTCTTC. The chain employs TRBV4-3 and TRBJ2-1, with TRBD1 as a possible D gene (6 bases). The CDR3 is 16 amino acids. CDR1 is LGHNA, CDR2 YSLEER, per germline. V shed 2 bases and J shed 6 bases, with 17 bases lying between them.

In this sample, this clone turned up a few times. The chain links TRBV7-9 to TRBJ2-4; possibly TRBD1 or TRBD2 for D (6 bases each). The germline V and J ends were trimmed by 0 bases and 1 base, with 16 bases remaining between them. This CDR3 is built from 18 residues. Per the germline V gene, CDR1 is SEHNR and CDR2 is FQNEAQ (reference sequence). CDR3 nucleotides: TGTGCCAGCAGCTTAGCCGGGGGCGCTAGATGGGCCAAAAACATTCAGTACTTC. It is translated as CASSLAGGARWAKNIQYF.

This chain uses TRBV9 with TRBJ1-5; D not certain. V dropped 7 bases and J dropped 7 bases, with 21 bases sitting between them. The CDR3 has 15 residues. Germline CDR1 and CDR2: SGDLS and YYNGEE. The CDR3 region is CASAPSPGERQPQHF. DNA of the CDR3: TGTGCCAGCGCCCCCAGTCCAGGAGAGCGACAGCCCCAGCATTTT.

V usage is TRBV7-2 and J usage is TRBJ1-2, with D possibly TRBD1 on 6 matching bases. The CDR3 runs to 14 residues. V gave up 5 bases and J gave up 3 bases, with 13 bases separating them. Germline CDR1 and CDR2: SGHTA and FQGNSA. CDR3 DNA: TGTGCCAGCAGCCCCCAGGGGACGGACTATGGCTACACCTTC. This gives the protein CASSPQGTDYGYTF.

The chain recombines TRBV5-1 with TRBJ2-2; 11 bases are shared with TRBD2. Trimming took 0 bases from V and 6 from J; bases not matched to a gene: 4. Germline CDR1 and CDR2: SGHRS and YFSETQ. The CDR3 totals 16 residues. CDR3 amino acids: CASSLGLAGPSGELFF. The CDR3 DNA reads as TGCGCCAGCAGCTTGGGACTAGCGGGGCCCTCCGGGGAGCTGTTTTTT.

The V and J genes are TRBV6-5 and TRBJ2-5; the match to TRBD1 covers 8 bases. Germline V gene lookup returns CDR1 MNHEY and CDR2 SVGAGI. V lost 6 bases to trimming and J lost 5 bases; unmatched junction nucleotides: 11. This CDR3 spans 15 amino acids. This chain's CDR3 is CASRLNSGGRETQYF. Written as DNA, the CDR3 is TGTGCCAGCAGGCTGAACTCAGGGGGCAGGGAGACCCAGTACTTC.

This chain joins TRBV7-8 and TRBJ2-7; 9 bases align to TRBD1. The germline CDR1 and CDR2 sequences are SGHVS and FQNEAQ. J was trimmed by 2 bases and V by 9 bases; bases with no gene match: 14. This CDR3 region has 16 residues. CDR3 residues: CASTQPRTGVAYEQYF. The CDR3 DNA sequence: TGTGCCAGTACCCAACCCAGGACAGGGGTGGCCTACGAGCAGTACTTC.

The chain employs TRBV18 and TRBJ1-1; the match to TRBD1 covers 7 bases. J lost 0 bases, V lost 3 bases, and 4 bases had no gene match. Germline V gene data show CDR1 as KGHSH and CDR2 as LQKENI. The CDR3 runs 15 residues. The CDR3: CASSPGTALNTEAFF. CDR3 coding DNA: TGTGCCAGCTCACCGGGGACAGCTCTGAACACTGAAGCTTTCTTT.

The V and J genes are TRBV13 and TRBJ2-7; 9 nucleotides match TRBD1. CDR3 length: 15 amino acids. The germline V gene has CDR1 PRHDT and CDR2 FYEKMQ (reference sequence). The junction had 5 bases not matched to a gene; V was cut back by 4 bases and J by 1 base. The CDR3 loop reads CASSWRTGESYEQYF. The CDR3, as DNA: TGTGCCAGCAGCTGGCGGACAGGGGAGTCCTACGAGCAGTACTTC. Supplemented by reference TRBV13 and TRBJ2-7, the full variable domain reads AAGVIQSPRHLIKEKRETATLKCYPIPRHDTVYWYQQGPGQDPQFLISFYEKMQSDKGSIPDRFSAQQFSDYHSELNMSSLELGDSALYFCASSWRTGESYEQYFGPGTRLTVT.

The CDR3 coding sequence is TGTGCCAGCAGCCGTTCATTTGCGGGGGTTACCTACAATGAGCAGTTCTTC. Its translation: CASSRSFAGVTYNEQFF. The chain combines TRBV7-9 with TRBJ2-1, with 7 bases aligning to TRBD2. Germline-derived CDR1 and CDR2 are SEHNR and FQNEAQ (reference sequence). The CDR3 length is 17 residues. The V gene end was trimmed by 5 bases and the J gene end by 2 bases; junction bases not matched to a gene: 12.

The chain recombines TRBV5-1 with TRBJ2-3; 8 bases map to TRBD1. Trimming cost V 0 bases and J 5 bases; bases outside gene matches: 5. The germline gives CDR1 SGHRS, CDR2 YFSETQ. This CDR3 spans 15 amino acids. The CDR3 loop is CASSLAGTGIDTQYF. The DNA for the CDR3 is TGCGCCAGCAGCTTGGCCGGGACAGGCATAGATACGCAGTATTTT.

The gene calls are TRBV4-3 and TRBJ1-1; D is unresolved. The CDR3 is 13 residues long. Germline V gene lookup returns CDR1 LGHNA and CDR2 YSLEER. V was clipped by 1 base and J by 2 bases, with 5 bases between them. Written as DNA, the CDR3 is TGCGCCAGCAGCCAAGGGGCAAACACTGAAGCTTTCTTT. Its translation is CASSQGANTEAFF.